This TCR beta chain was found in a study of shared clonotypes between healthy human individuals. Trimming cost V 1 base and J 2 bases, with 11 bases left between them. CDR3 size: 16 residues. Germline loops: CDR1 KGHSH, CDR2 LQKENI. Overall study findings and caveats: Four donors shared around 5.1% of their naive CD4 clonotypes. Expectations were that clonotype sharing among donors would be affected by sequencing depth. Clonotypes shared by all four sorted-subset donors had higher generation probabilities than non-shared clonotypes.

This clone was seen a single time. Its matching antigen is unknown. The genomic DNA of each subset was split evenly across several immunoSEQ plates. The table came from immunoSEQ multiplex PCR; TCRdb's copy has only in-frame clones and leaves some out. The profile shows about 2.4 million clones, roughly 93% of them singletons. The sample consisted of naive CD4+ T cells from PBMCs. Subset defined: CD45RA+ positively selected. This TCR came from a man aged 18 to 29 in good health. Some clones in this sample may be carry-over from other donors' samples. This rearrangement joins TRBV18 to TRBJ2-2; D is unclear. CDR3 DNA sequence: TGTGCCAGCTCACCACGGAGCAGATTAAACACCGGGGAGCTGTTTTTT. Amino acid sequence: CASSPRSRLNTGELFF. Filled out from reference TRBV18 and TRBJ2-2, the complete variable domain reads NAGVMQNPRHLVRRRGQEARLRCSPMKGHSHVYWYRQLPEEGLKFMVYLQKENIIDESGMPKERFSAEFPKEGPSILRIQQVVRGDSAAYFCASSPRSRLNTGELFFGEGSRLTVL.